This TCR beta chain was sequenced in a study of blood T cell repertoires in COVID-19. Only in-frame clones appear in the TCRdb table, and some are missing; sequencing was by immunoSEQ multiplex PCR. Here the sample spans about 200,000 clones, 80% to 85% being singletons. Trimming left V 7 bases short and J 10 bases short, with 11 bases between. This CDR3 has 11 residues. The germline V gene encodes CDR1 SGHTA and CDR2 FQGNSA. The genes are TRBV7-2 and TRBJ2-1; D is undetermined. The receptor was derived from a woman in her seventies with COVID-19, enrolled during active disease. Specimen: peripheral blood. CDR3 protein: CASTRTPEQFF. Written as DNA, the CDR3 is TGTGCCAGCACCCGCACTCCCGAGCAGTTCTTC.